The rows below give T cell receptor beta chains drawn from one sample of a study of CXCR3-negative and CXCR3-positive naive CD8 T cells. TCRdb re-called the 5' RACE reads; every CDR3 protein appears as one record, without DNA. The sample holds 130,000 to 150,000 distinct CDR3 sequences. Sequenced: naive CXCR3+ CD8+ T cells from blood. These receptors were taken from a human donor in good health. Some clones in this sample may be carry-over from other donors' samples. The CDR3 runs from the conserved cysteine through the conserved F or W. The order of the fields is CDR3 length, V gene, J gene, CDR3 protein.

CDR3 length: 15
V gene: TRBV29-1
J gene: TRBJ2-2
CDR3 protein: CSVELAAGNTGELFF

CDR3 length: 13
V gene: TRBV7-2
J gene: TRBJ1-5
CDR3 protein: CASSFGVDQPQHF

CDR3 length: 12
V gene: TRBV29-1
J gene: TRBJ1-1
CDR3 protein: CSVEQRGTEAFF

CDR3 length: 11
V gene: TRBV5-6
J gene: TRBJ2-3
CDR3 protein: CASSLGDYPYF

CDR3 length: 13
V gene: TRBV10-1
J gene: TRBJ2-5
CDR3 protein: CASSESGEETQYF

CDR3 length: 14
V gene: TRBV4-3
J gene: TRBJ1-1
CDR3 protein: CASSQDGFDTEAFF

CDR3 length: 16
V gene: TRBV6-5
J gene: TRBJ1-1
CDR3 protein: CASSYSQGAWKTEAFF

CDR3 length: 16
V gene: TRBV9
J gene: TRBJ2-1
CDR3 protein: CASSVETSGTSNEQFF

CDR3 length: 16
V gene: TRBV20-1
J gene: TRBJ2-1
CDR3 protein: CSASPLAGGSYNEQFF

CDR3 length: 14
V gene: TRBV7-8
J gene: TRBJ2-3
CDR3 protein: CASSPPGFTDTQYF

CDR3 length: 11
V gene: TRBV29-1
J gene: TRBJ2-1
CDR3 protein: CSVEPQGEQFF

CDR3 length: 14
V gene: TRBV4-1
J gene: TRBJ2-7
CDR3 protein: CASSQEDSSYEQYF

CDR3 length: 15
V gene: TRBV7-6
J gene: TRBJ1-1
CDR3 protein: CASSAGDRSGPEAFF

CDR3 length: 14
V gene: TRBV5-5
J gene: TRBJ2-3
CDR3 protein: CASSWEPGTDTQYF

CDR3 length: 14
V gene: TRBV6-5
J gene: TRBJ2-7
CDR3 protein: CASSLGQTLYEQYF

CDR3 length: 14
V gene: TRBV12-3/TRBV12-4
J gene: TRBJ1-5
CDR3 protein: CASSGTGGYQPQHF

CDR3 length: 15
V gene: TRBV27
J gene: TRBJ1-1
CDR3 protein: CASSLIGRLGTEAFF

CDR3 length: 14
V gene: TRBV2
J gene: TRBJ2-7
CDR3 protein: CASIKVGQSYEQYF

CDR3 length: 17
V gene: TRBV28
J gene: TRBJ2-3
CDR3 protein: CASSFSMGLAGADTQYF

CDR3 length: 16
V gene: TRBV21-1
J gene: TRBJ1-6
CDR3 protein: CASSKVTGGANSPLHF

CDR3 length: 17
V gene: TRBV4-3
J gene: TRBJ1-1
CDR3 protein: CASSQDMSTGARTEAFF

CDR3 length: 17
V gene: TRBV2
J gene: TRBJ2-1
CDR3 protein: CATPGEGGLGAYNEQFF

CDR3 length: 13
V gene: TRBV7-6
J gene: TRBJ1-4
CDR3 protein: CASSTATNEKLFF

CDR3 length: 16
V gene: TRBV6-2/TRBV6-3
J gene: TRBJ1-1
CDR3 protein: CASSLQEWAEHTEAFF

CDR3 length: 13
V gene: TRBV19
J gene: TRBJ2-1
CDR3 protein: CASSIGGDNEQFF

CDR3 length: 17
V gene: TRBV7-2
J gene: TRBJ2-3
CDR3 protein: CASISPRLGPLGDTQYF

CDR3 length: 11
V gene: TRBV10-3
J gene: TRBJ2-1
CDR3 protein: CAIALGDEQFF